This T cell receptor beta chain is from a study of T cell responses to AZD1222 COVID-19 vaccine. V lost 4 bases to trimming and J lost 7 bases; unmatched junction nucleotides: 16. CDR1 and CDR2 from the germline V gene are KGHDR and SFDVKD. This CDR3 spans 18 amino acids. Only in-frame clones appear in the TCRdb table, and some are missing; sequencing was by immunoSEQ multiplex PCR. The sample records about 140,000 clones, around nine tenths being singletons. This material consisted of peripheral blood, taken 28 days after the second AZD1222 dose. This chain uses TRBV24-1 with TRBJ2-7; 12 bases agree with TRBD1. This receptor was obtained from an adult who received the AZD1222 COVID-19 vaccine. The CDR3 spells CATSETTGTGGGFGEQYF. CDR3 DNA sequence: TGTGCCACCAGTGAAACTACCGGGACAGGGGGCGGTTTTGGTGAGCAGTACTTC.